Listed here are 30 T cell receptor beta chains from one sample, sequenced in a study of graft-versus-host responses after intestinal transplantation. The method was immunoSEQ multiplex PCR; TCRdb's version includes in-frame clones alone and lacks a portion of them. The sample yields just over 85,000 clones, around 90% seen once. Which antigens these TCRs recognize remains unknown. The material sequenced was unstimulated CD8+ T cells sorted from spleen or lymph node cells, taken before transplant. These receptors were collected from a human donor who was the organ donor for an intestinal transplant.

The chain uses TRBV19 and TRBJ1-1; 8 bases fit TRBD1. The CDR3 is 14 residues long. The junction had 4 bases not matched to a gene; V was cut back by 3 bases and J by 4 bases. Germline CDR1 and CDR2: LNHDA and SQIVND (reference sequence). The CDR3 loop reads CASSMTGVGTEAFF. The DNA of the CDR3 is TGTGCCAGTAGTATGACAGGGGTAGGCACTGAAGCTTTCTTT.

The genes are TRBV7-9 and TRBJ1-2, with D possibly TRBD1 on 6 matching bases. Germline CDR1 and CDR2: SEHNR and FQNEAQ (reference sequence). This CDR3 has 15 residues. The V end was cut by 2 bases, the J end by 4 bases, with 14 bases between. The CDR3 coding sequence is TGTGCCAGCAGCTTACAAGGGGACAAAGGCTATGGCTACACCTTC. This encodes CASSLQGDKGYGYTF.

V usage is TRBV6-5 and J usage is TRBJ2-1, with TRBD2 matching 7 bases. There are 13 residues in the CDR3. V lost 6 bases, J lost 4 bases, and 3 bases stayed unmatched. Germline V CDR1 and CDR2: MNHEY, SVGAGI. DNA of the CDR3: TGTGCCAGCAGGGCGGGGGTATACAATGAGCAGTTCTTC. It specifies CASRAGVYNEQFF.

The rearrangement links TRBV11-2 to TRBJ2-7; TRBD1 agrees at 7 bases. The CDR3 runs to 15 residues. Per the germline V gene, CDR1 is SGHAT and CDR2 is FQNNGV. The V gene end was trimmed by 4 bases and the J gene end by 0 bases; junction bases not matched to a gene: 6. The CDR3: CASSWDSPSSYEQYF. In nucleotides, the CDR3 is TGTGCCAGCAGCTGGGACAGCCCGAGCTCCTACGAGCAGTACTTC.

DNA for the CDR3: TGTGCCAGCATAGGCCCCGACCTGGGCAGGTCATCCTACGAGCAGTACTTC. Its translation is CASIGPDLGRSSYEQYF. The chain links TRBV28 to TRBJ2-7; D not resolved. This CDR3 is 17 amino acids long. CDR1 is MDHEN and CDR2 is SYDVKM in the germline V gene. V lost 7 bases to trimming and J lost 1 base, with 23 bases between them. Filled out from reference TRBV28 and TRBJ2-7, the complete variable domain reads DVKVTQSSRYLVKRTGEKVFLECVQDMDHENMFWYRQDPGLGLRLIYFSYDVKMKEKGDIPEGYSVSREKKERFSLILESASTNQTSMYLCASIGPDLGRSSYEQYFGPGTRLTVT.

The chain has TRBV4-2 and TRBJ2-1; possibly TRBD2 for D (5 bases). Trimming took off 5 bases at V and 9 bases at J, with 17 bases between the two ends. The CDR3 covers 14 residues. CDR1 LGHNA and CDR2 YNFKEQ come from the germline V gene. CDR3 sequence reads: CASSDVSRVTEQFF. The CDR3 bases are TGTGCCAGCAGCGACGTCTCGAGGGTGACTGAGCAGTTCTTC.

The genes are TRBV27 and TRBJ1-2; 10 bases are shared with TRBD1. CDR1 is MNHEY, CDR2 SMNVEV, per germline (reference sequence). The J segment lost 5 bases and the V segment lost 5 bases, leaving 2 bases of the junction unmatched. The CDR3 extends over 13 amino acids. The CDR3: CASSPGQGYGYTF. In nucleotides, the CDR3 is TGTGCCAGCAGTCCGGGACAGGGGTATGGCTACACCTTC.

The chain couples TRBV10-1 to TRBJ1-1; TRBD1 agrees at 8 bases. V lost 6 bases and J lost 7; bases outside the gene matches: 22. This CDR3 region has 18 residues. Germline V gene sequence: CDR1 WNHNN, CDR2 SYGVQD (reference sequence). The CDR3 DNA reads as TGCGCCAGCAGGAAAGACAGGGGCGCTGGTCCGGGGTGCCATGAAGCTTTCTTT. Protein: CASRKDRGAGPGCHEAFF.

The V and J genes are TRBV5-8 and TRBJ2-1; 10 nucleotides agree with TRBD2. Trimming cost V 3 bases and J 6 bases; bases outside gene matches: 6. CDR3 length: 15 residues. CDR1 is SGHTS, CDR2 YDEGEE, per germline. CDR3 bases: TGTGCCAGCAGCTCGGGACTAGCGTGGCCCAATGAGCAGTTCTTC. It encodes CASSSGLAWPNEQFF.

The chain uses TRBV9 and TRBJ1-1; D call uncertain. CDR1 and CDR2 (germline): SGDLS, YYNGEE. V was cut by 7 bases and J by 0 bases, with 7 bases left in between. This CDR3 spans 12 amino acids. CDR3 protein: CASGRMNTEAFF. The CDR3 nucleotides read TGTGCCAGCGGTAGAATGAACACTGAAGCTTTCTTT.

The chain has TRBV4-1 and TRBJ1-5; 8 bases agree with TRBD1. With 1 base clipped from V and 6 bases from J, the junction kept 5 bases outside the gene matches. Germline loops: CDR1 MGHRA, CDR2 YSYEKL. This CDR3 contains 15 residues. The CDR3 region has the DNA TGCGCCAGCAGCCAAGGACAGGGGAAGGGTCAGCCCCAGCATTTT. Its protein product is CASSQGQGKGQPQHF.

CDR3 amino acids: CASRYLIEGPGNEQFF. CDR3 bases: TGTGCCAGCAGGTACCTCATTGAGGGTCCGGGCAATGAGCAGTTCTTC. This sequence joins TRBV6-5 and TRBJ2-1, with D tentatively TRBD2 (5 bases). Germline-derived CDR1 and CDR2 are MNHEY and SVGAGI. Between the trimmed V and J ends, which lost 6 bases and 6 bases, there was a span of 21 bases. CDR3 length: 16 residues.

The chain couples TRBV27 to TRBJ1-1, with 9 positions matching TRBD1. CDR3 length equals 16 residues. The germline CDR1 and CDR2 sequences are MNHEY and SMNVEV (reference sequence). With V trimmed by 5 bases and J by 2 bases, 9 bases remained unmatched. The CDR3 loop reads CASSILPGQGNTEAFF. CDR3 in DNA: TGTGCCAGCAGTATCCTCCCGGGACAGGGTAACACTGAAGCTTTCTTT.

V and J are TRBV7-2 and TRBJ1-1; TRBD1 is a possible D gene (6 bases). Trimming took 4 bases from V and 0 from J, leaving 12 bases between them. The CDR3 extends over 15 amino acids. Per germline, CDR1 SGHTA and CDR2 FQGNSA. In DNA form, the CDR3 reads TGTGCCAGCAGCTATTGGACAGATATGAACACTGAAGCTTTCTTT. As protein: CASSYWTDMNTEAFF.

The chain uses TRBV4-2 and TRBJ2-2, with D unresolved. This CDR3 contains 15 residues. The ends were cut back, 0 bases at V and 7 bases at J, with 12 bases in the middle. CDR1 LGHNA and CDR2 YNFKEQ come from the germline V gene. In nucleotides, the CDR3 is TGTGCCAGCAGCCAAGAATATGGCCTCGACGGGGAGCTGTTTTTT. Protein product: CASSQEYGLDGELFF.

This CDR3 reads CASSTQRASGAFGETQYF. The CDR3 coding sequence is TGTGCCAGCAGTACCCAACGGGCTAGCGGGGCATTCGGGGAGACCCAGTACTTC. V usage is TRBV27 and J usage is TRBJ2-5; 9 bases line up with TRBD2. V was pared by 5 bases and J by 5 bases, with 18 bases of the junction left unmatched. Germline lookup yields CDR1 MNHEY and CDR2 SMNVEV (reference sequence). The CDR3 totals 18 residues.

V gene TRBV9 combines with J gene TRBJ1-4, with 8 bases fitting TRBD1. CDR1 SGDLS and CDR2 YYNGEE come from the germline V gene. The CDR3 is 14 residues long. V was clipped by 4 bases and J by 8 bases; unmatched bases: 7. CDR3 loop: CASSNTGGLEKLFF. Written as DNA, the CDR3 is TGTGCCAGCAGCAATACAGGGGGGTTAGAAAAACTGTTTTTT.

V is TRBV5-6 and J is TRBJ1-1; D unresolved. The CDR3 is made up of 12 amino acids. Germline-derived CDR1 and CDR2 are SGHDT and YYEEEE. The V and J ends lost 1 base and 7 bases respectively, with 8 bases between them. The chain's CDR3 is CASSLLSREAFF. In DNA, the CDR3 is TGTGCCAGCAGCTTGCTGAGTCGTGAAGCTTTCTTT.

The rearrangement uses TRBV7-9 and TRBJ1-2; TRBD1 aligns across 9 bases. J was trimmed by 4 bases and V by 5 bases; bases with no gene match: 8. The CDR3 is made up of 15 amino acids. CDR1 SEHNR and CDR2 FQNEAQ come from the germline V gene (reference sequence). The DNA for the CDR3 is TGTGCCAGCAGCGACCGGGACAGGGATAGCTATGGCTACACCTTC. Amino acids: CASSDRDRDSYGYTF.

The V gene is TRBV7-9, the J gene TRBJ1-2; D ambiguous. The V end was cut by 0 bases, the J end by 3 bases, with 14 bases between. The CDR3 is 16 amino acids. Germline V lookup: CDR1 SEHNR, CDR2 FQNEAQ (reference sequence). The CDR3 DNA is TGTGCCAGCAGCTTAGCTATCACAGAGAACTACTATGGCTACACCTTC. Translation: CASSLAITENYYGYTF.

The rearrangement uses TRBV14 and TRBJ2-7; 7 bases are a match to TRBD1. J was trimmed by 5 bases and V by 4 bases; bases with no gene match: 5. Germline CDR1 SGHDN, CDR2 FVKESK. The CDR3 runs to 13 residues. The CDR3 DNA reads as TGTGCCAGCAGCCGTTCGACAGGGCACGAGCAGTACTTC. It yields the protein CASSRSTGHEQYF.

The rearrangement links TRBV27 to TRBJ1-2; a possible D gene is TRBD1 (6 bases). The length of the CDR3 is 13 residues. Germline CDR1 and CDR2: MNHEY and SMNVEV (reference sequence). Trimming removed 6 bases at V and 6 bases at J, with 14 bases between. CDR3 DNA: TGTGCCAGCAGCCCAACAGGGAGGGATGGCTACACCTTC. Translation gives CASSPTGRDGYTF.

The chain combines TRBV6-5 with TRBJ2-1; D ambiguous. Germline CDR1 MNHEY, CDR2 SVGAGI. The V and J ends lost 6 bases and 5 bases respectively, with 8 bases between them. The CDR3 covers 12 residues. The CDR3 loop is CASRQWNNEQFF. The CDR3 DNA reads TGTGCCAGCAGACAGTGGAACAATGAGCAGTTCTTC.

The V gene is TRBV6-5, the J gene TRBJ1-4; D is undetermined. Germline V gives CDR1 MNHEY, CDR2 SVGAGI. Trimming left V 0 bases short and J 4 bases short, with 9 bases between. This CDR3 has 15 amino acids. CDR3 region: CASSYSFGYNEKLFF. The CDR3 region has the DNA TGTGCCAGCAGTTACTCTTTCGGGTATAATGAAAAACTGTTTTTT.

The CDR3 nucleotides read TGTGCCAGCAGAGGACGGGACAATCAGCCCCAGCATTTT. It codes for CASRGRDNQPQHF. This rearrangement joins TRBV6-4 to TRBJ1-5, with D hard to call. The CDR3 is made up of 13 amino acids. Trimming pared 6 bases from V and 3 bases from J, leaving 9 bases between. Looked up from germline, CDR1 is MRHNA and CDR2 is SNTAGT.

This clone was detected only once. The chain combines TRBV11-2 with TRBJ1-6; unclear D gene. CDR1 is SGHAT and CDR2 is FQNNGV in the germline V gene. The V gene lost 4 bases and the J gene lost 6 bases, with 10 bases spanning the gap. The CDR3 sequence is 14 residues long. The DNA for the CDR3 is TGTGCCAGCAGCTCCGTGGAGCTTAATTCACCCCTCCACTTT. Translation: CASSSVELNSPLHF.

The V call is TRBV15, the J call TRBJ2-1; TRBD1 matches 8 bases. V lost 5 bases, J lost 7 bases, and 10 bases stayed unmatched. CDR1 LNHNV and CDR2 YYDKDF come from the germline V gene (reference sequence). The CDR3 has 15 residues. Here the CDR3 reads CATSPEGTGLNEQFF. CDR3 nucleotide sequence: TGTGCCACCAGCCCAGAGGGGACAGGCTTAAATGAGCAGTTCTTC.

This clone was seen only a few times. V usage is TRBV19 and J usage is TRBJ1-5; no firm D call. CDR1 is LNHDA and CDR2 is SQIVND in the germline V gene (reference sequence). The V and J ends lost 3 bases and 11 bases respectively, with 23 bases between them. There are 16 residues in the CDR3. CDR3 sequence reads: CASSIYRGSGVLAQHF. Written as DNA, the CDR3 is TGTGCCAGTAGTATCTACAGAGGGTCCGGGGTGTTAGCCCAGCATTTT.

The chain is built from TRBV10-3 and TRBJ1-2; 7 positions agree with TRBD1. The CDR3 totals 17 residues. The V and J ends lost 7 bases and 0 bases, in that order; junction bases with no gene match: 14. CDR1 is ENHRY, CDR2 SYGVKD, per germline. The CDR3 loop is CAINGWEGGLTNYGYTF. In DNA, the CDR3 is TGTGCCATCAATGGTTGGGAAGGGGGCCTAACTAACTATGGCTACACCTTC.

This chain links TRBV9 with TRBJ1-6; weak D call: TRBD1 (6 bases). CDR1 and CDR2 (germline): SGDLS, YYNGEE. This CDR3 comprises 12 residues. The germline V and J ends were trimmed by 4 bases and 13 bases, with 12 bases remaining between them. CDR3 DNA sequence: TGTGCCAGCAGCCTTACAGGGTCTCCCCTCCACTTT. Translation gives CASSLTGSPLHF.